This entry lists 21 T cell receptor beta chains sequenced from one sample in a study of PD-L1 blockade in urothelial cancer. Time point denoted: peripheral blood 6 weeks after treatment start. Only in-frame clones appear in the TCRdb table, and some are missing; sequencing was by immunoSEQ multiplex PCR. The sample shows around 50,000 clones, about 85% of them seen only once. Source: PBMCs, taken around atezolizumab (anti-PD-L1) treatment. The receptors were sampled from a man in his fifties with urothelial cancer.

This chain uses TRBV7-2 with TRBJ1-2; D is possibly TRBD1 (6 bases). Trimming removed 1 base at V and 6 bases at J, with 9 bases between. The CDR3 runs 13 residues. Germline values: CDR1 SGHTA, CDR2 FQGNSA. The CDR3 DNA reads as TGTGCCAGCAGCTTAGGGACAGAGGATGGCTACACCTTC. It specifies CASSLGTEDGYTF.

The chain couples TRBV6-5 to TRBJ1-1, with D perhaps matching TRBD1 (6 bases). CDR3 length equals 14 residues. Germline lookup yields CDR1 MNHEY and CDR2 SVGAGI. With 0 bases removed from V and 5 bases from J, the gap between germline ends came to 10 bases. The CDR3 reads CASSYSRGGTEAFF. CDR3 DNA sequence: TGTGCCAGCAGTTACTCGAGGGGGGGGACTGAAGCTTTCTTT.

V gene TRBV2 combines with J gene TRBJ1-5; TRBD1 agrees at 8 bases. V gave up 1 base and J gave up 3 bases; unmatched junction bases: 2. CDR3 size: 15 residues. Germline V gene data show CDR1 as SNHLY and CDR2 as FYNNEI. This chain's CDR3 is CASSEGRGPNQPQHF. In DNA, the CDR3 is TGTGCCAGCAGTGAAGGCAGGGGGCCCAATCAGCCCCAGCATTTT.

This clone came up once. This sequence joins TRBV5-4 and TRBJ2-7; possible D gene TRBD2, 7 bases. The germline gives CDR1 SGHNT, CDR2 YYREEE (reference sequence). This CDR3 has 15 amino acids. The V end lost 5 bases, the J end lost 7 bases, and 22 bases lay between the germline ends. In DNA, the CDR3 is TGTGCCAGCAGTTTCCGGGACTACGTTGACAGGGAGCAGTACTTC. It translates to CASSFRDYVDREQYF.

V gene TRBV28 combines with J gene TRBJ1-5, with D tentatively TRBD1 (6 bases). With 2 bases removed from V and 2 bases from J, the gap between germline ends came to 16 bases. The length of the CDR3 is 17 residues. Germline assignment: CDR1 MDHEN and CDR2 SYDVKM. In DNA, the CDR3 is TGTGCCAGCAGTTTAGGGTCTGGGGGCGCCGGCAATCAGCCCCAGCATTTT. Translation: CASSLGSGGAGNQPQHF.

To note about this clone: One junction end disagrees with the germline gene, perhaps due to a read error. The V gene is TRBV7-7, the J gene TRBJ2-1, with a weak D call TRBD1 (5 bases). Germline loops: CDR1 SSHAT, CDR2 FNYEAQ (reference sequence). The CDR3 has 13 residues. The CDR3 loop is CASSLTTDYEQFF. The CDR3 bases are TGTGCTAGCAGCTTAACGACAGACTATGAGCAGTTCTTC.

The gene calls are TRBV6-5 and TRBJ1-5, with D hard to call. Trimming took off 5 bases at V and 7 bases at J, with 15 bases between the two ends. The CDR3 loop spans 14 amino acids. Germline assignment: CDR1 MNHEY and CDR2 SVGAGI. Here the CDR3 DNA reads TGTGCCAGCAGTAACAATGCGGGCAGCCAGCCCCAGCATTTT. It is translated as CASSNNAGSQPQHF.

CDR3 region: CASSPAGDRGYGYTF. In nucleotides, the CDR3 is TGTGCCAGCAGTCCCGCAGGGGACAGGGGCTATGGCTACACCTTC. This rearrangement joins TRBV5-4 to TRBJ1-2; 10 bases line up with TRBD1. V was pared by 5 bases and J by 4 bases, with 8 bases of the junction left unmatched. The germline V gene has CDR1 SGHNT and CDR2 YYREEE (reference sequence). The CDR3 is made up of 15 amino acids.

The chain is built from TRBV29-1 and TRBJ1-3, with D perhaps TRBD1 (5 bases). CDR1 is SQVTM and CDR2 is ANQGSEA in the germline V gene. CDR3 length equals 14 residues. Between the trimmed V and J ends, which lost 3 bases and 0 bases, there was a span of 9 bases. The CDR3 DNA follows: TGCAGCGTTGAGAACAGGAACTCTGGAAACACCATATATTTT. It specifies CSVENRNSGNTIYF.

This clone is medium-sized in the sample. CDR3 nucleotide sequence: TGCGCCAGCAGCCAAGGGGACAGGGATAGATGGAATGAGCAGTTCTTC. The encoded protein is CASSQGDRDRWNEQFF. The rearrangement joins TRBV4-1 to TRBJ2-1, with 9 bases fitting TRBD1. The CDR3 totals 16 residues. With 1 base clipped from V and 7 bases from J, the junction kept 8 bases outside the gene matches. The V gene's germline CDR1 is MGHRA and CDR2 YSYEKL.

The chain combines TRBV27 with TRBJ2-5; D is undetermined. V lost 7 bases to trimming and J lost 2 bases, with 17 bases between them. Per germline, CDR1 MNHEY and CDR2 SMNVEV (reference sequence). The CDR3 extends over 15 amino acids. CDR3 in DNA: TGTGCCAGCACCCCGACACGTACACTTCAAGAGACCCAGTACTTC. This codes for CASTPTRTLQETQYF.

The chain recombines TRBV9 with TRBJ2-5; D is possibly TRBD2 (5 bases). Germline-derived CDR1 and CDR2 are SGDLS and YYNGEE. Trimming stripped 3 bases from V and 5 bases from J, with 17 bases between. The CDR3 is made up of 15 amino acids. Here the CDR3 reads CASSARQMGDETQYF. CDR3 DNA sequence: TGTGCCAGCAGCGCCCGTCAAATGGGAGATGAGACCCAGTACTTC.

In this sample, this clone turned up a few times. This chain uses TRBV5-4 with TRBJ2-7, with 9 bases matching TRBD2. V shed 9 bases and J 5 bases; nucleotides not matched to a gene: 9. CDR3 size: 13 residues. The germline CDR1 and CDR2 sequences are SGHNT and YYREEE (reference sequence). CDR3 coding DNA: TGTGCCAAGGGGACTAGCCCCTGGGACGAGCAGTACTTC. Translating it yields CAKGTSPWDEQYF.

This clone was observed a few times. For the CDR3, the DNA is TGTGCCAGCAGCCCAGCCCAGCCGGGCTATGGCTACACCTTC. Protein: CASSPAQPGYGYTF. The rearrangement uses TRBV7-9 and TRBJ1-2, with D unresolved. Trimming took off 5 bases at V and 4 bases at J, with 14 bases between the two ends. The germline CDR1 and CDR2 sequences are SEHNR and FQNEAQ (reference sequence). The CDR3 loop spans 14 amino acids.

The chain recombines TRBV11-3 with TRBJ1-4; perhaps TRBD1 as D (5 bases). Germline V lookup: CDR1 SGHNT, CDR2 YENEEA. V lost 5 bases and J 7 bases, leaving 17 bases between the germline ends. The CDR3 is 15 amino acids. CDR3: CASSQSRGFGEKLFF. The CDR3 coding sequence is TGTGCCAGCAGCCAAAGTAGGGGTTTTGGTGAAAAACTGTTTTTT.

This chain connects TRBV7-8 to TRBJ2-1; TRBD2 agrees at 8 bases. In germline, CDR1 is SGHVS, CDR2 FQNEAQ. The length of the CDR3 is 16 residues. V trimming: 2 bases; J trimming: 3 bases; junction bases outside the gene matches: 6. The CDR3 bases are TGTGCCAGCAGCTTAAGGCGGGAGGCCTTCTACAATGAGCAGTTCTTC. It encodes CASSLRREAFYNEQFF.

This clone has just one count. CDR3 residues: CASSLRPSPGTDTQYF. The CDR3 region has the DNA TGTGCCAGCAGCTTACGTCCTAGCCCTGGCACAGATACGCAGTATTTT. The rearrangement links TRBV11-2 to TRBJ2-3, with D possibly being TRBD2 (5 bases). The CDR3 sequence is 16 residues long. Germline V gene data show CDR1 as SGHAT and CDR2 as FQNNGV. V shed 2 bases and J shed 1 base, with 13 bases lying between them.

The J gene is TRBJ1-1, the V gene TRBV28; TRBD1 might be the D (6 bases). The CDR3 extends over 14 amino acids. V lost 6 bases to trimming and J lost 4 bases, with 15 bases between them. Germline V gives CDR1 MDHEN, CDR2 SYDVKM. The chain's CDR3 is CASRLQSRGTEAFF. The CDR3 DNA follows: TGTGCCAGCAGACTTCAGAGCAGGGGCACTGAAGCTTTCTTT.

This chain's CDR3 is CASSPRTSGGSDTQYF. The DNA for the CDR3 is TGTGCCAGCAGCCCCCGGACTAGCGGGGGTTCAGATACGCAGTATTTT. The genes are TRBV7-6 and TRBJ2-3; 13 nucleotides align to TRBD2. V lost 5 bases, J lost 4 bases, and 6 bases stayed unmatched. This CDR3 is built from 16 residues. The germline CDR1 and CDR2 sequences are SGHVS and FNYEAQ. Full variable domain (missing parts from reference TRBV7-6 and TRBJ2-3): GAGVSQSPRYKVTKRGQDVALRCDPISGHVSLYWYRQALGQGPEFLTYFNYEAQQDKSGLPNDRFSAERPEGSISTLTIQRTEQRDSAMYRCASSPRTSGGSDTQYFGPGTRLTVL.

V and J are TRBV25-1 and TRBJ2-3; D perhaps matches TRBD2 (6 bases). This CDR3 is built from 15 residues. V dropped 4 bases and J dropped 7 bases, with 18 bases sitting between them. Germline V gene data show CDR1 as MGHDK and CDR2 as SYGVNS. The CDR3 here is CASSVVGQGLYTQYF. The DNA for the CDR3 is TGTGCCAGCAGTGTAGTAGGGCAGGGACTCTATACGCAGTATTTT.

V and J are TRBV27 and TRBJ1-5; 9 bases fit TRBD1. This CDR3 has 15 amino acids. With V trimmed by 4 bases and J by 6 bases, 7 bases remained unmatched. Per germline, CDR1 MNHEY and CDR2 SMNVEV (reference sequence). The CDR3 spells CASSSGTGLGQPQHF. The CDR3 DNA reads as TGTGCCAGCAGTTCAGGGACAGGGCTCGGTCAGCCCCAGCATTTT.